A selection of T cell receptor beta chains follows, all from one sample in a study of T cell responses to AZD1222 COVID-19 vaccine. Method: immunoSEQ multiplex PCR; TCRdb's copy keeps in-frame clones and lacks some. The sample shows 90,000 to 120,000 clones, roughly 89% of them seen only once. The material sequenced was peripheral blood, taken on day 0 of AZD1222 vaccination. The receptor set was obtained from an adult in good health. Each CDR3 is given with its conserved first and last residue. The order of the fields is D gene, J gene, clone size, V gene, CDR3 protein, CDR3 DNA. D genes are given only for firm matches. Size values are once, few and many counts, or a class for expanded clones, and some rows have none.

>NA|TRBJ1-6|NA|TRBV28
CASSLWTEGGSPLHF
TGTGCCAGCAGTTTATGGACAGAAGGGGGTTCACCCCTCCACTTT
>NA|TRBJ2-7|NA|TRBV10-2
CASSEVIQGRVHEQYF
TGCGCCAGCAGTGAAGTAATCCAGGGCAGGGTCCACGAGCAGTACTTC
>NA|TRBJ2-3|NA|TRBV10-1
CASSEDPSTDTQYF
TGCGCCAGCAGTGAGGACCCTAGCACAGATACGCAGTATTTT
>TRBD1|TRBJ2-7|once|TRBV7-9
CASSLVAGGYEQYF
TGTGCCAGCAGCTTAGTAGCAGGGGGCTACGAGCAGTACTTC
>TRBD1|TRBJ2-2|NA|TRBV5-1
CASSLGQGVTGELFF
TGCGCCAGCAGCTTGGGACAGGGGGTCACCGGGGAGCTGTTTTTT
>NA|TRBJ1-2|NA|TRBV28
CASSLPNLYPGGYTF
TGTGCCAGCAGTTTACCCAATTTATATCCGGGGGGCTACACCTTC
>TRBD1|TRBJ2-2|NA|TRBV28
CASIPGQVFAGELFF
TGTGCCAGCATCCCAGGACAGGTTTTTGCCGGGGAGCTGTTTTTT
>NA|TRBJ1-5|NA|TRBV5-1
CASSSVPGHVQPQHF
TGCGCCAGCAGCTCTGTCCCGGGACATGTTCAGCCCCAGCATTTT
>NA|TRBJ2-7|NA|TRBV28
CASSVIGQRQIGEQYF
TGTGCCAGCAGCGTAATAGGACAGCGCCAAATCGGGGAGCAGTACTTC
>NA|TRBJ2-3|NA|TRBV5-1
CASSWRGKTDTQYF
TGCGCCAGCAGCTGGAGGGGGAAAACAGATACGCAGTATTTT
>TRBD2|TRBJ2-7|once|TRBV10-2
CASRVAGAIEQYF
TGCGCCAGCAGGGTAGCGGGAGCAATCGAGCAGTACTTC
>NA|TRBJ2-7|once|TRBV27
CASSWGGGGYEQYF
TGTGCCAGTTCTTGGGGCGGAGGGGGCTACGAGCAGTACTTC
>NA|TRBJ2-2|NA|TRBV30
CAWSVKSAGELFF
TGTGCCTGGAGTGTTAAGTCGGCCGGGGAGCTGTTTTTT
>TRBD1|TRBJ2-5|NA|TRBV2
CASSGQGAFETQYF
TGTGCCAGCAGTGGCCAGGGGGCCTTCGAGACCCAGTACTTC
>TRBD1|TRBJ1-5|NA|TRBV15
CATSREQGESNQPQHF
TGTGCCACCAGCAGAGAGCAGGGGGAAAGCAATCAGCCCCAGCATTTT
>TRBD2|TRBJ2-1|NA|TRBV9
CASSGPGTSGRSEQFF
TGTGCCAGCAGCGGGCCCGGGACTAGCGGGAGGAGCGAGCAGTTCTTC
>NA|TRBJ1-1|medium-sized|TRBV7-3
CASRPAGGSNTEAFF
TGTGCCAGCAGACCCGCGGGGGGATCGAACACTGAAGCTTTCTTT
>TRBD2|TRBJ2-1|NA|TRBV10-3
CAISDPGTINEQFF
TGTGCCATCAGTGACCCCGGGACTATCAATGAGCAGTTCTTC
>NA|TRBJ2-1|NA|TRBV5-4
CASSLAQRGNEQFF
TGTGCCAGCAGCTTGGCACAGAGGGGAAATGAGCAGTTCTTC
>TRBD2|TRBJ2-1|NA|TRBV28
CASSLSAGAGEQFF
TGTGCCAGCAGTTTATCAGCGGGAGCGGGTGAGCAGTTCTTC
>TRBD2|TRBJ2-2|NA|TRBV3-1/TRBV3-2
CASSRLAGELFF
TGTGCCAGCAGCCGACTAGCTGGGGAGCTGTTTTTT
>NA|TRBJ1-1|NA|TRBV6-5
CASSYSGWNTEAFF
TGTGCCAGCAGTTACTCTGGGTGGAACACTGAAGCTTTCTTT
>NA|TRBJ1-1|NA|TRBV29-1
CSVGDTTANTEAFF
TGCAGCGTTGGAGACACTACAGCGAACACTGAAGCTTTCTTT
>TRBD2|TRBJ2-7|few|TRBV29-1
CSVEGTSGIYEQYF
TGCAGCGTAGAAGGGACTAGCGGGATCTACGAGCAGTACTTC
>NA|TRBJ1-1|NA|TRBV7-8
CASSLGRRRAPSNTEAFF
TGTGCCAGCAGCTTGGGGCGGAGGAGAGCCCCATCGAACACTGAAGCTTTCTTT
>TRBD1|TRBJ1-2|NA|TRBV4-1
CASSPGSTQGQGIRSGYTF
TGCGCCAGCAGCCCCGGCAGCACTCAGGGACAGGGGATCAGGAGTGGCTACACCTTC
>TRBD1|TRBJ1-3|NA|TRBV18
CASSPSGQGVGNTIYF
TGTGCCAGCTCACCCTCGGGACAGGGGGTTGGAAACACCATATATTTT
>TRBD1|TRBJ1-2|NA|TRBV29-1
CSVETQGGNGYTF
TGCAGCGTTGAGACCCAGGGGGGTAATGGCTACACCTTC
>NA|TRBJ1-4|NA|TRBV4-2
CASSQDARQANEKLFF
TGTGCCAGCAGCCAAGATGCGAGACAGGCAAATGAAAAACTGTTTTTT
>TRBD2|TRBJ2-3|NA|TRBV29-1
CSGGGRIADTQYF
TGCAGCGGGGGGGGTAGGATAGCAGATACGCAGTATTTT
>TRBD1|TRBJ2-1|NA|TRBV9
CASSARQGAGPINNEQFF
TGTGCCAGCAGCGCTCGACAGGGGGCAGGGCCGATAAACAATGAGCAGTTCTTC